By share, the clone carrying this T cell receptor beta chain ranks as medium-sized. Antigen specificity is unknown. These data are taken from a study of spatial heterogeneity in lung cancer. The wider study: Correlation of TCR transcript counts in tumor regions with a T cell module score from matched bulk RNA-seq was strong.

Regarding time point: sample taken at primary tumor resection. TCRs were sequenced from unsorted whole RNA of tumor, nontumor lung or PBMC. Study-wide results and limits: Within tumors, counts of expanded alpha and beta TCRs tracked tumor mutation counts. Expanded TCRs classified as ubiquitous or regional were counted, and these counts tracked ubiquitous and regional nonsynonymous mutations, respectively.

From germline, CDR1 is SGHVS and CDR2 FQNEAQ. The CDR3 runs to 18 residues. Trimming shortened V by 5 bases and J by 0 bases, and 21 bases separated the two germline ends. The study tagged each TCR cDNA molecule with a unique molecular identifier. TCRdb passed the 5' RACE reads through MiXCR, listing each CDR3 protein once. The sample consists of fewer than 2,500 distinct CDR3 sequences, about 8.9% of them appearing once. The chain combines TRBV7-8 with TRBJ2-3; D is perhaps TRBD1 (6 bases). This TCR was sampled from a female donor with early-stage non-small cell lung cancer. The sample was lung tumor tissue, taken at surgery. CDR3 coding DNA: TGTGCCAGCAGCGCGAGAGGGCCAGGGGCGACTAGCACAGATACGCAGTATTTT. The encoded protein is CASSARGPGATSTDTQYF.